This TCR beta chain derives from a study of Tregs in tolerant kidney transplant recipients. Findings and limits, study-wide: Few patients were studied, so findings need validation in larger groups. Biological reproducibility was not directly addressed in this study.

The length of the CDR3 is 16 residues. Losses at the gene ends were 1 base for V and 0 bases for J; bases not matched to a gene: 2. Germline CDR1 reads MGHRA; CDR2 reads YSYEKL. Comments on this clone: Antigen: not known.

Generated by immunoSEQ multiplex PCR, the TCRdb table keeps only in-frame clones and is missing some. The table has approximately 260,000 clones, about 80% seen once. Unstimulated regulatory T cells (CD4+CD25+CD127-), CD4+CD25- non-regulatory cells, CD4 and CD8 cells were FACS-sorted from thawed PBMCs. The receptor was derived from a human donor in good health. What was sequenced was CD4+ T cells from blood. This chain links TRBV4-1 with TRBJ2-1, with 8 bases lining up with TRBD2. CDR3 amino acids: CASSQGSGGSYNEQFF. The CDR3 nucleotides are TGCGCCAGCAGCCAAGGGAGCGGGGGCTCCTACAATGAGCAGTTCTTC.